This TCR beta chain was recovered during a study of blood T cell repertoires in COVID-19. Study summary: Samples representing acute and convalescent COVID-19 were sourced from the United States, Italy and Spain.

As processed by the authors: Amplified reference gene primers provided the basis for estimating nucleated cell counts. Repertoires were generated with immunoSEQ multiplex PCR, while TCRdb's copy carries only in-frame clones and drops some. V and J calls and clone size are copied from that table; D and trimming were computed from the DNA. The data contain 130,000 to 150,000 clones, about four fifths of them singletons. CDR1 is SNHLY and CDR2 is FYNNEI in the germline V gene. The CDR3 spans 13 residues. V dropped 9 bases and J dropped 2 bases, with 14 bases sitting between them. There are a few counts of this clone.

The chain couples TRBV2 to TRBJ2-7; maybe TRBD1 (6 bases). Sequences were obtained from peripheral blood. The clonotype comes from a human donor with acute or convalescent COVID-19. The donor label of this sample is uncertain. The CDR3 sequence is CASEGQKPYEQYV. Here the CDR3 DNA reads TGTGCCAGTGAGGGACAAAAACCCTACGAGCAGTACGTC.